This TCR beta chain was captured in a study of blood T cells in healthy people across ages. Combining a sample-barcoded 5' primer with a J-beta primer mix, a second PCR ran for roughly 7 to 12 cycles. TCRdb processed the 5' RACE reads anew with MiXCR; each CDR3 protein has one entry. The sample contains 850,000 to 1,000,000 distinct CDR3 sequences, roughly 47% of which appear only once. The CDR3 has 14 residues. Germline CDR1 is KGHSH and CDR2 is LQKENI. V was clipped by 0 bases and J by 4 bases, with 10 bases between them. Specimen: blood. The sequence was collected from a woman aged 60 to 75 in good health. V is TRBV18 and J is TRBJ2-7; D is undetermined. The CDR3 DNA sequence: TGTGCCAGCTCACCACCAGGGCTAGGGTACGAGCAGTACTTC. Protein product: CASSPPGLGYEQYF.